This section outlines one T cell receptor (beta chain) sequence together with its context. It has no known antigen specificity. Base qualities are not at hand, and no much larger clone is one base apart. In total, roughly 670 healthy bone marrow donors made up the cohort. All cohort members were sampled while nominally healthy, although unrecorded immune exposures were likely present. The donor was CMV seronegative and was included in the group of a few hundred seronegative cohort members. Each donor provided a peripheral blood sample, and peripheral blood mononuclear cells were used for TCR beta sequencing. The Qiagen DNeasy Blood Extraction Kit was used to extract genomic DNA from the blood cell samples. This entry is derived from a study of cytomegalovirus exposure and HLA in healthy donors (dated by TCRdb to 2016 to 2017). For context, the study as a whole: An earlier analysis of roughly 630 of the donors reported 250 to 300 Gb of sequence data and about 100 million unique TCR beta sequences from around 200 million T cells. In the later analysis, no new phenotypic data were used to find candidate immune exposures; instead, reliance was placed on TCR beta sequences and their occurrence across donors. In a later genetic analysis, genome-wide SNP genotypes for about three fifths of the roughly 670 donors were used, and that subset was treated as a discovery cohort. Among 398 genotyped donors of the cohort, an average of approximately 240,000 unique TCR beta nucleotide sequences was sequenced per donor, of which about 18% were non-productive. Approximately 310 gigabases of sequencing data and around 87 million unique TCR sequences were included in an early release covering roughly 600 HLA-typed donors. All discovery cohort repertoires had been generated using a single sequencing platform. The aim of the study was to test whether cataloging public T cell receptors could identify signatures of past pathogen exposure. Because of strong linkage in the cohort, roughly 5 DR-DQ haplotypes were treated as single units for association and clustering. The study profiled the T cell repertoires of some 610 subjects by immunosequencing and related them to cytomegalovirus serostatus. Typing coverage varied by locus: about 620-630 donors for A, B, C, DRB1 and DQB1; roughly 500 for DQA1; 600 to 610 for DPA1; under 490 for DPB1. To predict cytomegalovirus infection status, the study brought together high-throughput TCR immunosequencing, statistical association of individual TCRs with disease status, and machine learning. In addition to the first cohort of roughly 700 subjects, a separate validation cohort of 120 different subjects was used. Of the roughly 400 genotyped donors, around 81% fell in the genetic ancestry cluster associated with self-reported Caucasian donors. HLA typing included class I and class II loci at four-digit resolution. To decide whether each TCR beta V gene segment behaved as functional or pseudogenic, an earlier analysis of over 500 of the donors relied on high-throughput TCR beta sequencing. To study patterns of TCR occurrence, a later analysis re-analyzed previously published TCR beta repertoires from 700 or so donors and added high-resolution HLA genotyping. Donor age, sex, ethnicity and CMV serostatus were compiled alongside the repertoire data. The study at large found these results: Linkage disequilibrium might explain the correlated functional status among segregating V segments, but an unknown experimental factor could not be ruled out. The authors suggested that the approach could potentially be extended to other disease states and immunological phenotypes. In a later analysis, the rate of TCR association differed among HLA loci, with DRB1 alleles having the most associated TCRs and HLA-C alleles having the fewest. A later genetic analysis associated a missense DCLRE1C variant with V-gene and J-gene trimming of TCR beta chains, and an independent cohort replicated the association. Only TCR beta chains were sequenced in this cohort, and the absence of alpha or paired-chain data limited detectable features. Broadly in line with IMGT annotations, most TCR beta V segments showed up in productive rearrangements about 90% or about 30% of the time in an earlier analysis of approximately 600 of the donors. In the study, some 160 TCR beta chains were listed as associated with cytomegalovirus. Because counts were too low, seventeen rarely observed V segments, including chromosome 9 orphons, were excluded from the earlier analysis of a few hundred of the donors. Specific HLA alleles were associated with over 15,000 TCR beta sequences at a false discovery rate of 0.05 in a later analysis. In a later analysis, most CMV-associated TCR beta chains were found to appear HLA-restricted, with HLA associations seemingly driven largely by CMV exposure. In a later analysis, HLA-associated TCR beta chains were found to be more clonally expanded and to have lower generation probabilities than equally common non-associated chains. In a later analysis, several top co-occurrence clusters were reported to appear linked to parvovirus B19, influenza, CMV and Epstein-Barr virus. Assigning TCR associations to individual alleles was difficult when HLA alleles, especially DR and DQ, strongly co-occurred. The classifier was reported to diagnose cytomegalovirus status with high specificity and sensitivity in both the original cohort and the validation cohort. A further reported finding was that TCR beta sequences accurately predicted the HLA-A and HLA-B alleles for most subjects in the first cohort. A cluster of highly shared sequence variants was judged likely to be a technical artifact of the sequencing pipeline. Three of the identified cytomegalovirus-associated TCR beta chains were confirmed in vitro to be specific for cytomegalovirus antigens. HLA typing was unavailable for some donors at each locus, so association tests used only the typed subset. While some public TCRs were present in many individuals, most TCR sequences turned up only very rarely across donors. Roughly uniform sequencing depth across donors was assumed in presence/absence analyses, although this assumption may not hold. In a later genetic analysis, fewer N-insertions in productive TCRs were reported among donors in an Asian-associated ancestry cluster than the approximately 710-donor mean. The only immune exposure information available for the cohort was CMV serostatus.

The receptor library was made with the immunoSEQ multiplex PCR assay. For the multiplex PCR, a mixture combining 60 forward primers for TCR Vbeta segments and 13 reverse primers for TCR Jbeta segments was used. Amplification of the CDR3 region of rearranged TCR beta genes was performed with a multiplex PCR assay on genomic DNA. The amplified TCR beta libraries were sequenced on the Illumina HiSeq System as 87-base-pair reads. The original pipeline was this. A later analysis tallied roughly 78 million unique TCR beta chains across the 666 repertoires, and around 9.9 million of those chains were shared by two or more donors. Raw reads were error-corrected and collapsed into unique sequences with a nearest-neighbor algorithm that merged closely related sequences to remove PCR and sequencing errors. V, D and J gene segments were assigned by aligning CDR3 sequences to IMGT reference sequences. For a sequence to be retained, a match of at least six nucleotides was required to both a V gene segment and a J gene segment. A rearrangement counted as productive if the CDR3 had no stop codons and remained in frame with V and J, and every other rearrangement counted as non-productive. CDR3 was defined by IMGT convention, running from the second conserved V-encoded cysteine to the conserved J-encoded phenylalanine. The earlier analysis of about 560 of the donors excluded any sequence lacking an unambiguous match to a single V gene segment. In an earlier analysis of several hundred of the donors, a V segment was called functional when productive rearrangements were above 56.7%, and segregating when the standard deviation between donors exceeded 5%. A statistical classification framework was developed to diagnose cytomegalovirus status using the catalog of TCR beta chain sequences. A later analysis assigned V and J genes by comparing TCR nucleotide sequences with IMGT/GENE-DB human TR gene sequences. Using the TCRdist pipeline, a later analysis assigned CDR3 sequences along with most-parsimonious VDJ recombination scenarios. In a later analysis, each TCR beta chain was defined by its CDR3 amino acid sequence together with its V-gene family, and reads without a unique V-gene family were excluded. As a way to deal with suspected cross-contamination and a sequencing artifact, a later analysis dropped under 600 nucleotide sequences that were highly shared and had low generation probability. A later analysis calculated a clonal expansion index for each public chain from normalized within-repertoire ranks of inferred template counts. In a later analysis, generation probabilities were computed with a VDJ recombination model fitted to out-of-frame rearrangements, and the resulting probabilities were checked against IGoR. Hypergeometric tests were used in a later analysis to score TCR-TCR, TCR-HLA and TCR-CMV co-occurrence, with a repertoire-size bias correction applied to the TCR pairs. To estimate false discovery rates, a later analysis permuted the HLA or CMV assignments 20 times. A later analysis grouped co-occurring TCRs with DBSCAN, adding TCRdist sequence similarity when clustering within HLA-allele-positive subsets. Co-occurrence clustering excluded repertoires with fewer than 30,000 or more than 120,000 public chains, plus five with anomalous nucleotide sharing. In its TCRdb copy, this immuneACCESS table keeps in-frame sequences only and misses some clones. Where compared with another copy, unresolved V genes explain less than half of these, and the others have no known cause. That table gives V, J and clone size, and the DNA gave D and trimming. This sample has around 120,000 clones in its table, and about 80% of those were observed once. Of the sample, 1.5% to 2.5% falls within the top ten clones.

The source material was PBMCs. The clonotype originates from a man in his late teens or twenties in good health and CMV-seronegative.

CDR3 sequence: CASSLLAGGSYEQYF. In nucleotides, the sequence is TGTGCCAGCAGCCTGCTAGCGGGAGGGTCCTACGAGCAGTACTTC. The V gene is TRBV6-6 and the J gene is TRBJ2-7, with TRBD2 matching 12 junction bases. The CDR3 starts with the cysteine, ends with the phenylalanine, and has 15 residues. Just CDR3 DNA is preserved here, 45 bases in frame from base 1. Here V drops 6 bases and J drops 1 base, and the junction holds 4 bases not matched to any gene. CDR1 and CDR2 (MNHNY, SVGAGI) derive from the germline V gene (reference sequence).